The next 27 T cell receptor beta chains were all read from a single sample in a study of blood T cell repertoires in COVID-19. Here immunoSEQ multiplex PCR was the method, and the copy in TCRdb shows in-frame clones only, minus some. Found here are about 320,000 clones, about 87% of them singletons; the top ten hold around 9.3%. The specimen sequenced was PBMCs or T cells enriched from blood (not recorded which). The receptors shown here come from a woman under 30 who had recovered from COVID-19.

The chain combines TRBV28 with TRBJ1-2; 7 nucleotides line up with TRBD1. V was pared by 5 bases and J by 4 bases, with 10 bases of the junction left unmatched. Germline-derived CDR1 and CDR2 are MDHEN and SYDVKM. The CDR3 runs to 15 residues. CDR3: CASSPTGVGGYGYTF. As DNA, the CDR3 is TGTGCCAGCAGTCCCACAGGGGTCGGTGGCTATGGCTACACCTTC.

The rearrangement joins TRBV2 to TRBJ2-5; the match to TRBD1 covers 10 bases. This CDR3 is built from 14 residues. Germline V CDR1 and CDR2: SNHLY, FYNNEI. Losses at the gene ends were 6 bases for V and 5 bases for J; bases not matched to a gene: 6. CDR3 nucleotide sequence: TGTGCCAGCAGACCCGGGACAGGGGAGGAGACCCAGTACTTC. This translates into CASRPGTGEETQYF. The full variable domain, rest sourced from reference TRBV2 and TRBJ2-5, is EPEVTQTPSHQVTQMGQEVILRCVPISNHLYFYWYRQILGQKVEFLVSFYNNEISEKSEIFDDQFSVERPDGSNFTLKIRSTKLEDSAMYFCASRPGTGEETQYFGPGTRLLVL.

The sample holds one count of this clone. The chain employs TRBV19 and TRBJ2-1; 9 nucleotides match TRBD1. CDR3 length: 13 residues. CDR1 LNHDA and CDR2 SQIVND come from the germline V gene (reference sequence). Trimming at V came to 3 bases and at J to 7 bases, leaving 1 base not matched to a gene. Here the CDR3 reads CASSMGQGNEQFF. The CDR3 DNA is TGTGCCAGTAGTATGGGACAGGGAAATGAGCAGTTCTTC.

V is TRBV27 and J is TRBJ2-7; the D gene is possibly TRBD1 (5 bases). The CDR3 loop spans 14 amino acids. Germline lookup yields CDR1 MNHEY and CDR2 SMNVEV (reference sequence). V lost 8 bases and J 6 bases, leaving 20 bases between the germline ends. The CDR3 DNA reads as TGTGCCAGCGCCTCGATTGACAGCCCCATCGAGCAGTACTTC. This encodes CASASIDSPIEQYF.

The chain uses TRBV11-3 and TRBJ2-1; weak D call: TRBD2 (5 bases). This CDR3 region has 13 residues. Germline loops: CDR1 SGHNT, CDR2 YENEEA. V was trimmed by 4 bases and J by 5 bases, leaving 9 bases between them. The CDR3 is CASSSGLNNEQFF. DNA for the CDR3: TGTGCCAGCAGCTCCGGACTCAACAATGAGCAGTTCTTC. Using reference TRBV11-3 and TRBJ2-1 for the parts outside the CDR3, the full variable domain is EAGVVQSPRYKIIEKKQPVAFWCNPISGHNTLYWYLQNLGQGPELLIRYENEEAVDDSQLPKDRFSAERLKGVDSTLKIQPAELGDSAVYLCASSSGLNNEQFFGPGTRLTVL.

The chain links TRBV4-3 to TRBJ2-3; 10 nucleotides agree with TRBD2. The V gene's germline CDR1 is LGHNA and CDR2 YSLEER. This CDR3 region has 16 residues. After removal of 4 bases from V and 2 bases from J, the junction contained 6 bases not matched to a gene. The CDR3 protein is CASSPRTSGHTDTQYF. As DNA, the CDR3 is TGCGCCAGCAGCCCCCGGACTAGCGGTCACACAGATACGCAGTATTTT.

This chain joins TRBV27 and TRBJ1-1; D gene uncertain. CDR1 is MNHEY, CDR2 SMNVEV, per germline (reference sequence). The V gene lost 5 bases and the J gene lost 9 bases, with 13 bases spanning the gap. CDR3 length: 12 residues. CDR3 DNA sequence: TGTGCCAGCAGTCATCAGGCGACGCAAGCTTTCTTT. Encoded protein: CASSHQATQAFF.

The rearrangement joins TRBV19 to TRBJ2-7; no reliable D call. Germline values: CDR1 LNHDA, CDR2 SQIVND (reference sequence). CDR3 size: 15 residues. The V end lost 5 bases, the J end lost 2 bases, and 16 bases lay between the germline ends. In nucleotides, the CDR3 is TGTGCCAGTAGTTCCGGCGGCTTGCGAACCTACGAGCAGTACTTC. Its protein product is CASSSGGLRTYEQYF. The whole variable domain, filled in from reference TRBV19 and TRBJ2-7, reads DGGITQSPKYLFRKEGQNVTLSCEQNLNHDAMYWYRQDPGQGLRLIYYSQIVNDFQKGDIAEGYSVSREKKESFPLTVTSAQKNPTAFYLCASSSGGLRTYEQYFGPGTRLTVT.

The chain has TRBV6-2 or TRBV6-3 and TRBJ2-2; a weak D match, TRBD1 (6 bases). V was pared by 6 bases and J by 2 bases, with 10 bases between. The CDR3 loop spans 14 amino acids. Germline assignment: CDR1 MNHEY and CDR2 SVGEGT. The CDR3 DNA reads TGTGCCAGCAGCAGGACAGATAACACCGGGGAGCTGTTTTTT. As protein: CASSRTDNTGELFF.

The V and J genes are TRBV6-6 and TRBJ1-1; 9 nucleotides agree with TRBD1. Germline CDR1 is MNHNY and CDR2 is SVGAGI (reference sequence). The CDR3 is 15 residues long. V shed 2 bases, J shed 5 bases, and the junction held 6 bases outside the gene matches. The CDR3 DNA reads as TGTGCCAGCAGTTACCAACAGGGGGCGCGAACTGAAGCTTTCTTT. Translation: CASSYQQGARTEAFF.

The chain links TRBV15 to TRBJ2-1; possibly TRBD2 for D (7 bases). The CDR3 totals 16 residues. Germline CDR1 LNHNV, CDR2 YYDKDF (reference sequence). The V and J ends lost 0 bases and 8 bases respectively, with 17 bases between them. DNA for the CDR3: TGTGCCACCAGCAGAGAGGGGGGGCGCGTTGGATATGAGCAGTTCTTC. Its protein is CATSREGGRVGYEQFF.

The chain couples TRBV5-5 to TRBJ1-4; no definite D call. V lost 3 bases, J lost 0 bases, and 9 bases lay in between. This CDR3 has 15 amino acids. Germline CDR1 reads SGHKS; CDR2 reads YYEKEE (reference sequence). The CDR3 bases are TGTGCCAGCAGCTCACTGATCGCAACTAATGAAAAACTGTTTTTT. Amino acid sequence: CASSSLIATNEKLFF.

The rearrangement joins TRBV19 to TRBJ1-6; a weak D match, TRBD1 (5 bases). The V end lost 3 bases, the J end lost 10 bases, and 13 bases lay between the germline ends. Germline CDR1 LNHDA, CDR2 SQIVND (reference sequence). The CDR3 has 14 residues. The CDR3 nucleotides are TGTGCCAGTAGTATTGCAGGGTCCCGGTCACCCCTCCACTTT. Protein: CASSIAGSRSPLHF.

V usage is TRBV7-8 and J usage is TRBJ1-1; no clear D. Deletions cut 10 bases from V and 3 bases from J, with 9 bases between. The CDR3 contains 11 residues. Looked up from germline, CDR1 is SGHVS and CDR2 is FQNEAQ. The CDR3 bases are TGTGCCACGAGCGGTTACACTGAAGCTTTCTTT. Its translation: CATSGYTEAFF.

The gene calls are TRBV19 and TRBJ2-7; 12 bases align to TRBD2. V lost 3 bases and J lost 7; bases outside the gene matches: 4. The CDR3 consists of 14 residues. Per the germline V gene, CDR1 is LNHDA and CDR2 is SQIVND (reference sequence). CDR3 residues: CASSMGLAGPEQYF. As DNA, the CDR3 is TGTGCCAGTAGTATGGGACTAGCGGGTCCTGAGCAGTACTTC.

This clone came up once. CDR3: CAWSVLAAGGPNEQFF. The CDR3 nucleotides are TGTGCCTGGAGTGTACTCGCCGCGGGGGGGCCCAATGAGCAGTTCTTC. V gene TRBV30 combines with J gene TRBJ2-1, with 9 bases matching TRBD2. This CDR3 has 16 amino acids. From germline, CDR1 is GTSNPN and CDR2 SVGIG (reference sequence). The ends lost 0 bases at V and 6 bases at J; junction bases unmatched: 9.

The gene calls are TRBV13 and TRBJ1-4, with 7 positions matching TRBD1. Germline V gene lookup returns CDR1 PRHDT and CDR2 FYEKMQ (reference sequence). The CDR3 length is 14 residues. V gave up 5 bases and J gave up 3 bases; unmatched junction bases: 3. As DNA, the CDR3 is TGTGCCAGCAGCAGGGGACAGCCTAATGAAAAACTGTTTTTT. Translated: CASSRGQPNEKLFF.

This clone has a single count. The CDR3 reads CAILALHGQGGLNKIGELFF. The CDR3 DNA sequence: TGTGCCATATTAGCCTTGCACGGGCAGGGTGGTCTGAACAAAATCGGGGAGCTGTTTTTT. This sequence joins TRBV19 and TRBJ2-2, with D possibly being TRBD1 (5 bases). Per germline, CDR1 LNHDA and CDR2 SQIVND (reference sequence). The CDR3 extends over 20 amino acids. Trimming removed 10 bases at V and 7 bases at J, with 37 bases between.

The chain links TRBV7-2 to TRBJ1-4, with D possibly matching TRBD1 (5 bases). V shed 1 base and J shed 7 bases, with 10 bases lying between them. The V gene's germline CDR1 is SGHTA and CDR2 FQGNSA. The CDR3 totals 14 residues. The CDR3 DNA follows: TGTGCCAGCAGCTTAGTTTCCGGGGGTGAAAAACTGTTTTTT. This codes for CASSLVSGGEKLFF.

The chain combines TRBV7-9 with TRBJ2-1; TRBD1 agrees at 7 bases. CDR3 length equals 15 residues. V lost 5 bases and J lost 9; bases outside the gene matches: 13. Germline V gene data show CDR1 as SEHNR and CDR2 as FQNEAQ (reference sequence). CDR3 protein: CASSRSQRQGSEQFF. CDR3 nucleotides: TGTGCCAGCAGCCGTTCCCAAAGACAGGGTAGTGAGCAGTTCTTC. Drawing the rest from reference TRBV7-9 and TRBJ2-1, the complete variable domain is DTGVSQNPRHKITKRGQNVTFRCDPISEHNRLYWYRQTLGQGPEFLTYFQNEAQLEKSRLLSDRFSAERPKGSFSTLEIQRTEQGDSAMYLCASSRSQRQGSEQFFGPGTRLTVL.

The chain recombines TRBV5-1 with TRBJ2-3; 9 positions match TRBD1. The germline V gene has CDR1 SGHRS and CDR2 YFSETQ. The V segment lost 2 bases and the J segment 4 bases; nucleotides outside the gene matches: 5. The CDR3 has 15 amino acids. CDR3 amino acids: CASSFWGQGSDTQYF. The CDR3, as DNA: TGCGCCAGCAGCTTTTGGGGACAGGGATCAGATACGCAGTATTTT.

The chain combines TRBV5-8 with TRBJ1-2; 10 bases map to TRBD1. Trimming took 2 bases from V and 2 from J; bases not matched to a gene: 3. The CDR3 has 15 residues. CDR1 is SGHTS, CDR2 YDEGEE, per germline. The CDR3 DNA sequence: TGTGCCAGCAGCTTCCGGACAGGGGGAAACTATGGCTACACCTTC. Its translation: CASSFRTGGNYGYTF.

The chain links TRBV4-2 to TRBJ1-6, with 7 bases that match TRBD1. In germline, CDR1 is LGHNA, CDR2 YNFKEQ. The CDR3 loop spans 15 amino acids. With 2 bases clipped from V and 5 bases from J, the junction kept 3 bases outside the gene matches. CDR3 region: CASSQPGTDNSPLHF. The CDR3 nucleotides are TGTGCCAGCAGCCAACCCGGGACAGATAATTCACCCCTCCACTTT.

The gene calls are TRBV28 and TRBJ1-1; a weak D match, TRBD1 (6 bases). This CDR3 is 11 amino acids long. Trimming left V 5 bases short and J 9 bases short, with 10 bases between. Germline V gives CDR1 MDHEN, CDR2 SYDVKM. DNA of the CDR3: TGTGCCAGCAGTGGACAGAGAAAAGCTTTCTTT. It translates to CASSGQRKAFF. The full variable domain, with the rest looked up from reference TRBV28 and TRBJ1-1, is DVKVTQSSRYLVKRTGEKVFLECVQDMDHENMFWYRQDPGLGLRLIYFSYDVKMKEKGDIPEGYSVSREKKERFSLILESASTNQTSMYLCASSGQRKAFFGQGTRLTVV.

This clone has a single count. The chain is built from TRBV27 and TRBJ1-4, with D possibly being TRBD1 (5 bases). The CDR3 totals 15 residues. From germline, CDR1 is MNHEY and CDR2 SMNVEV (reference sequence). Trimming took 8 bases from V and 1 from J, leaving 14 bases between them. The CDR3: CASGRQSITNEKLFF. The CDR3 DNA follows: TGTGCCAGCGGACGACAGTCGATAACTAATGAAAAACTGTTTTTT.

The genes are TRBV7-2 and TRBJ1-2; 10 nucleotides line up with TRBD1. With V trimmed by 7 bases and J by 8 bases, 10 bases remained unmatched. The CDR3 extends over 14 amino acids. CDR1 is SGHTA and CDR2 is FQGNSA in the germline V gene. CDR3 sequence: CASTSDRGRRGYTF. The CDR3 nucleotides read TGTGCCAGCACCTCAGACAGGGGGCGGAGAGGCTACACCTTC.

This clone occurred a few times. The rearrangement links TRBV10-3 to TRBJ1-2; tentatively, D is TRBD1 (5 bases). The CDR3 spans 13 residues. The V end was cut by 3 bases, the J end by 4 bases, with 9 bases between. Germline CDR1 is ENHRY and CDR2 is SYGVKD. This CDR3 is CAISDIGGYGYTF. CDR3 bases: TGTGCCATCAGTGATATCGGGGGCTATGGCTACACCTTC.